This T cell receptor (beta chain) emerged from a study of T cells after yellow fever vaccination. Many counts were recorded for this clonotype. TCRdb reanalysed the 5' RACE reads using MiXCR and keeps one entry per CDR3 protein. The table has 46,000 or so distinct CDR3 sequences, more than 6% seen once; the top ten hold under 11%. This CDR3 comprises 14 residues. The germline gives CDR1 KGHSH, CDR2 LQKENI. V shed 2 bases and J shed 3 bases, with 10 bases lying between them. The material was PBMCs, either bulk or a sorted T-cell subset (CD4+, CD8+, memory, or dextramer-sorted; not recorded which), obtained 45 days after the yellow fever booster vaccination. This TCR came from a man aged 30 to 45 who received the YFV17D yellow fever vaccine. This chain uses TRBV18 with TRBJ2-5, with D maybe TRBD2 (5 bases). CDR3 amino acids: CASSPEGSKETQYF. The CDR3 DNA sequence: TGTGCCAGCTCACCAGAGGGATCGAAAGAGACCCAGTACTTC. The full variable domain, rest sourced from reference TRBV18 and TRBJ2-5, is NAGVMQNPRHLVRRRGQEARLRCSPMKGHSHVYWYRQLPEEGLKFMVYLQKENIIDESGMPKERFSAEFPKEGPSILRIQQVVRGDSAAYFCASSPEGSKETQYFGPGTRLLVL.